This TCR beta chain was sequenced for a study of cytomegalovirus exposure and HLA in healthy donors. Study-wide points: Later examination showed HLA-associated TCR beta chains had greater clonal expansion than equally common others. Evidence from a later analysis indicated that most CMV-associated TCR beta chains looked HLA-restricted.

The PCR was carried out with 60 Vbeta primers and 13 Jbeta primers. The assay was immunoSEQ multiplex PCR, and TCRdb's table has in-frame clones only and misses some. The table shows 120,000 or so clones, with less than 85% occurring only once. On this clone itself: Antigen specificity is unknown.

The CDR3 extends over 12 amino acids. V was cut by 3 bases and J by 3 bases, with 7 bases left in between. Germline V gene sequence: CDR1 SQVTM, CDR2 ANQGSEA. The material sequenced was PBMCs. V and J are TRBV29-1 and TRBJ2-3; D might be TRBD2 (5 bases). The source is a man aged 35 to 55 in good health and CMV-seronegative. The CDR3 reads CSVDLATDTQYF. The CDR3 DNA sequence: TGCAGCGTTGACCTAGCAACAGATACGCAGTATTTT.